A single sample is the source of the 5 T cell receptor beta chains below, sequenced in a study of identifying expanded T cells in peripheral blood. The repertoire was sequenced with immunoSEQ multiplex PCR; TCRdb's copy has only in-frame clones and lacks some. Altogether around 76,000 clones are present, around 90% being singletons, with the ten largest covering roughly 3%. The specimen sequenced was blood. The receptors here all came from a person between 18 and 75 years old in good health.

Here the CDR3 reads CASSVGGQRGETQYF. DNA for the CDR3: TGTGCCAGCAGCGTCGGAGGACAACGCGGGGAGACCCAGTACTTC. V is TRBV14 and J is TRBJ2-5; D may match TRBD1 or TRBD2 (5 bases each). CDR3 length: 15 residues. CDR1 and CDR2 (germline): SGHDN, FVKESK. V was pared by 5 bases and J by 5 bases, with 18 bases between.

This clone was counted between two and nine times. The chain carries TRBV2 and TRBJ2-7; D remains unclear. Trimming left V 6 bases short and J 2 bases short, with 11 bases between. The germline gives CDR1 SNHLY, CDR2 FYNNEI. This CDR3 has 13 residues. The CDR3: CASSATYPYEQYF. CDR3 nucleotide sequence: TGTGCCAGCAGCGCAACGTATCCCTACGAGCAGTACTTC.

The J gene is TRBJ1-5, the V gene TRBV28; D call uncertain. V lost 3 bases to trimming and J lost 2 bases, with 8 bases between them. The CDR3 covers 14 residues. Germline CDR1 is MDHEN and CDR2 is SYDVKM. In DNA, the CDR3 is TGTGCCAGCAGTTTTACGGGAGGCAATCAGCCCCAGCATTTT. Translating it yields CASSFTGGNQPQHF.

The chain uses TRBV6-1 and TRBJ1-4, with D tentatively TRBD1 (5 bases). This CDR3 has 14 residues. Germline V lookup: CDR1 MNHNS, CDR2 SASEGT. V lost 7 bases and J lost 1, with 10 bases in between. The CDR3 DNA sequence: TGTGCCAGCAACCAGGGAGGAACTAATGAAAAACTGTTTTTT. Translating it yields CASNQGGTNEKLFF.

The chain carries TRBV18 and TRBJ2-1; 8 bases map to TRBD2. Unmatched junction bases numbered 11, after V lost 3 bases and J lost 4 bases. CDR1 is KGHSH and CDR2 is LQKENI in the germline V gene. This CDR3 has 17 amino acids. The CDR3 here is CASSPSLGREGYNEQFF. The CDR3 DNA follows: TGTGCCAGCTCACCCTCCCTCGGTCGGGAGGGTTACAATGAGCAGTTCTTC.